Following are 27 T cell receptor beta chains from one sample sequenced in a study of T cell repertoires in cytomegalovirus infection. MiXCR, run by TCRdb on the reads, gives a single entry per CDR3 protein. Among about 300,000 distinct CDR3 sequences listed, around 9.1% were seen once. The sample comprised PBMCs. The receptors were gathered from a human donor in good health (CMV status not recorded). Some clones in this sample may be carry-over from other donors' samples.

The chain is built from TRBV3-1 and TRBJ1-5; a possible D gene is TRBD1 (6 bases). The CDR3 runs to 15 residues. CDR1 and CDR2 from the germline V gene are LGHDT and YNNKEL (reference sequence). V shed 3 bases and J shed 1 base, with 10 bases lying between them. CDR3 in amino acids: CASSQGQGSNQPQHF. CDR3 coding DNA: TGTGCCAGCAGCCAGGGGCAGGGGAGCAATCAGCCCCAGCATTTT.

In this sample, this clonotype turned up many times. The chain couples TRBV10-3 to TRBJ1-2, with a tentative D call TRBD1 (5 bases). The germline V and J ends were trimmed by 3 bases and 8 bases, with 13 bases remaining between them. The CDR3 is 13 residues long. CDR1 is ENHRY, CDR2 SYGVKD, per germline. The CDR3 spells CAISETGLEGYTF. In DNA, the CDR3 is TGTGCCATCAGTGAAACGGGGCTTGAGGGCTACACCTTC.

V and J are TRBV12-3 or TRBV12-4 and TRBJ1-5; D gene uncertain. V was trimmed by 2 bases and J by 6 bases, leaving 14 bases between them. The CDR3 is made up of 15 amino acids. CDR3 in amino acids: CASSLMPTGGQPQHF. CDR3 in DNA: TGTGCCAGCAGTTTAATGCCGACGGGCGGTCAGCCCCAGCATTTT.

This clonotype occurred a few times. V usage is TRBV29-1 and J usage is TRBJ2-5, with TRBD1 matching 12 bases. Trimming took 6 bases from V and 6 from J; bases not matched to a gene: 8. The length of the CDR3 is 14 residues. CDR1 and CDR2 from the germline V gene are SQVTM and ANQGSEA. The CDR3 region has the DNA TGCAGCGTGGGTCCGGGACAGGGGGCCAAGACCCAGTACTTC. Protein: CSVGPGQGAKTQYF.

The table lists this clonotype with many counts. This chain links TRBV29-1 with TRBJ1-2; D call uncertain. V was cut by 2 bases and J by 6 bases, with 10 bases left in between. The CDR3 covers 12 residues. Germline V gene sequence: CDR1 SQVTM, CDR2 ANQGSEA. This CDR3 is CSVEWKSHGYTF. Here the CDR3 DNA reads TGCAGCGTTGAATGGAAGTCCCATGGCTACACCTTC.

This clonotype was observed a handful of times. The chain employs TRBV7-3 and TRBJ2-1, with D tentatively TRBD1 (6 bases). This CDR3 has 17 residues. The germline V gene encodes CDR1 SGHTA and CDR2 FQGTGA. The V and J ends lost 5 bases and 7 bases respectively, with 24 bases between them. The CDR3 DNA follows: TGTGCCAGCAGCGCCGGGGCCAGACAGGCCATCGGGAATGAGCAGTTCTTC. It codes for CASSAGARQAIGNEQFF.

There are many counts of this clonotype. The chain carries TRBV7-2 and TRBJ2-1, with 9 bases aligning to TRBD2. The germline V gene has CDR1 SGHTA and CDR2 FQGNSA. The CDR3 runs 19 residues. With V trimmed by 1 base and J by 4 bases, 14 bases remained unmatched. The CDR3 here is CASSLGGNWGSGGYNEQFF. The DNA for the CDR3 is TGTGCCAGCAGCTTAGGGGGGAACTGGGGTAGCGGGGGATACAATGAGCAGTTCTTC.

This clonotype was counted at least ten times. The V gene is TRBV7-2, the J gene TRBJ2-7; the match to TRBD2 covers 9 bases. The germline CDR1 and CDR2 sequences are SGHTA and FQGNSA. J gave up 0 bases and V 1 base, and 1 base lay outside the gene matches. This CDR3 has 15 amino acids. The CDR3 loop is CASSLVAGASYEQYF. The CDR3 DNA sequence: TGTGCCAGCAGCTTAGTAGCGGGGGCCTCCTACGAGCAGTACTTC.

This clonotype has at least ten counts. V gene TRBV6-5 combines with J gene TRBJ2-2; D not certain. The CDR3 is 11 amino acids. Trimming removed 7 bases from V and 5 bases from J, with 5 bases in between. Germline CDR1 MNHEY, CDR2 SVGAGI. DNA for the CDR3: TGTGCCAGCACTCAGACCGGGGAGCTGTTTTTT. This encodes CASTQTGELFF.

The V gene is TRBV20-1, the J gene TRBJ2-7, with D unresolved. The CDR3 is 15 amino acids. Germline-derived CDR1 and CDR2 are DFQATT and SNEGSKA (reference sequence). V gave up 2 bases and J gave up 0 bases, with 14 bases separating them. CDR3 loop: CSARKKLLSSYEQYF. The CDR3 nucleotides are TGCAGTGCTAGAAAAAAGCTTCTGTCCTCCTACGAGCAGTACTTC.

This clonotype occurred a few times. V and J are TRBV20-1 and TRBJ1-2, with D possibly TRBD1 on 6 matching bases. CDR1 and CDR2 (germline): DFQATT, SNEGSKA (reference sequence). V dropped 5 bases and J dropped 8 bases, with 15 bases sitting between them. The CDR3 length is 12 residues. This CDR3 is CSARQGMGGYTF. The CDR3 nucleotides read TGCAGTGCTCGGCAGGGGATGGGGGGCTACACCTTC.

This clonotype was observed a handful of times. The chain couples TRBV5-1 to TRBJ2-7; 9 bases fit TRBD1. The CDR3 covers 13 residues. V lost 7 bases, J lost 1 base, and 3 bases stayed unmatched. Per the germline V gene, CDR1 is SGHRS and CDR2 is YFSETQ. CDR3 sequence: CASGQGPSYEQYF. CDR3 nucleotide sequence: TGCGCCAGCGGACAGGGGCCTTCCTACGAGCAGTACTTC.

This clonotype was detected ten times or more. The chain combines TRBV20-1 with TRBJ1-2, with 7 bases that match TRBD1. The germline V gene has CDR1 DFQATT and CDR2 SNEGSKA (reference sequence). CDR3 length: 13 residues. The V and J ends lost 6 bases and 3 bases, in that order; junction bases with no gene match: 7. The CDR3 loop is CSANDRDDYGYTF. The CDR3 nucleotides are TGCAGTGCCAATGACAGGGACGACTATGGCTACACCTTC.

This clonotype has at least ten counts. The V call is TRBV7-8, the J call TRBJ2-6; D unclear. The V and J ends lost 5 bases and 1 base respectively, with 9 bases between them. CDR1 SGHVS and CDR2 FQNEAQ come from the germline V gene. The CDR3 is 15 residues long. CDR3 nucleotides: TGTGCCAGCAGCGTGAGATTGTCTGGGGCCAACGTCCTGACTTTC. It codes for CASSVRLSGANVLTF.

At least ten counts were recorded for this clonotype. The chain uses TRBV20-1 and TRBJ2-7; D may be TRBD2 (5 bases). This CDR3 is built from 13 residues. Deletions cut 3 bases from V and 2 bases from J, with 11 bases between. Germline V gives CDR1 DFQATT, CDR2 SNEGSKA (reference sequence). The CDR3 DNA is TGCAGTGCTAGTAGCGCGGAACCCTACGAGCAGTACTTC. Its protein is CSASSAEPYEQYF.

This clonotype was detected only a few times. This CDR3 is CASSYPRTSGTSDTQYF. As DNA, the CDR3 is TGTGCCAGCAGTTACCCCCGGACTAGCGGGACCTCCGATACGCAGTATTTT. The rearrangement links TRBV6-6 to TRBJ2-3; 12 positions match TRBD2. The CDR3 has 17 residues. Germline-derived CDR1 and CDR2 are MNHNY and SVGAGI (reference sequence). V was pared by 2 bases and J by 6 bases, with 9 bases of the junction left unmatched.

This clonotype was counted many times. The chain is built from TRBV7-8 and TRBJ1-5; TRBD1 aligns across 8 bases. This CDR3 comprises 14 residues. The V and J ends lost 5 bases and 6 bases, in that order; junction bases with no gene match: 6. Germline V gives CDR1 SGHVS, CDR2 FQNEAQ. CDR3 amino acids: CASSKKTGVQPQHF. The CDR3, as DNA: TGTGCCAGCAGCAAAAAGACAGGGGTTCAGCCCCAGCATTTT.

This clonotype was detected ten times or more. V usage is TRBV29-1 and J usage is TRBJ1-2; D is perhaps TRBD1 (6 bases). From germline, CDR1 is SQVTM and CDR2 ANQGSEA. There are 16 residues in the CDR3. The V gene lost 5 bases and the J gene lost 2 bases, with 21 bases spanning the gap. The CDR3 coding sequence is TGCAGCGTTCCCCAGACAGGAGGGTCCCTCAACTATGGCTACACCTTC. Amino acids: CSVPQTGGSLNYGYTF.

This chain connects TRBV6-5 to TRBJ2-2; D unresolved. Looked up from germline, CDR1 is MNHEY and CDR2 is SVGAGI. CDR3 length equals 15 residues. V gave up 6 bases and J gave up 5 bases, with 16 bases separating them. The CDR3 coding sequence is TGTGCCAGCAGCCCTCCTCTGTCGGCGACCGGGGAGCTGTTTTTT. Translation: CASSPPLSATGELFF.

V gene TRBV5-4 combines with J gene TRBJ2-5; no clear D. Germline CDR1 SGHNT, CDR2 YYREEE (reference sequence). The CDR3 extends over 13 amino acids. V was cut by 0 bases and J by 3 bases, with 6 bases left in between. The CDR3 reads CASSLVAEETQYF. CDR3 sequence (DNA): TGTGCCAGCAGCTTGGTGGCTGAAGAGACCCAGTACTTC.

This clonotype was observed at least ten times. The chain is built from TRBV5-5 and TRBJ1-2; 8 bases agree with TRBD1. The CDR3 runs to 16 residues. The trim removed 0 bases at V and 4 bases at J, leaving 8 bases unmatched. Per the germline V gene, CDR1 is SGHKS and CDR2 is YYEKEE (reference sequence). The CDR3 is CASSLGQGYPPYGYTF. In DNA form, the CDR3 reads TGTGCCAGCAGCTTGGGACAGGGGTACCCTCCCTATGGCTACACCTTC.

The sample holds a few counts of this clonotype. V is TRBV12-3 or TRBV12-4 and J is TRBJ2-3; 8 bases agree with TRBD1. This CDR3 is 13 amino acids long. Trimming took 5 bases from V and 4 from J; bases not matched to a gene: 2. CDR3 region: CASSKQGADTQYF. In DNA form, the CDR3 reads TGTGCCAGCAGTAAACAGGGGGCAGATACGCAGTATTTT.

At least ten counts were recorded for this clonotype. This rearrangement joins TRBV19 to TRBJ2-4; a possible D gene is TRBD1 (8 bases). CDR3 size: 17 residues. In germline, CDR1 is LNHDA, CDR2 SQIVND (reference sequence). V was shortened by 6 bases and J by 7 bases, with 25 bases between the two germline ends. The CDR3 protein is CASSLPRQGRVRNIQYF. The CDR3, as DNA: TGTGCCAGTAGCCTCCCACGACAGGGGAGGGTTCGGAACATTCAGTACTTC. Filled out from reference TRBV19 and TRBJ2-4, the complete variable domain reads DGGITQSPKYLFRKEGQNVTLSCEQNLNHDAMYWYRQDPGQGLRLIYYSQIVNDFQKGDIAEGYSVSREKKESFPLTVTSAQKNPTAFYLCASSLPRQGRVRNIQYFGAGTRLSVL.

This clonotype was detected many times. This sequence joins TRBV24-1 and TRBJ2-5; 8 nucleotides line up with TRBD2. The V segment lost 6 bases and the J segment 2 bases; nucleotides outside the gene matches: 1. CDR3 length: 13 amino acids. The germline gives CDR1 KGHDR, CDR2 SFDVKD. The CDR3 reads CATSRGGQETQYF. The CDR3 DNA sequence: TGTGCCACCAGTCGGGGGGGACAAGAGACCCAGTACTTC.

This clonotype was detected a few times. V gene TRBV7-9 combines with J gene TRBJ2-7; no clear D. V was trimmed by 5 bases and J by 3 bases, leaving 14 bases between them. CDR1 is SEHNR and CDR2 is FQNEAQ in the germline V gene (reference sequence). This CDR3 spans 14 amino acids. The CDR3, as DNA: TGTGCCAGCAGCGCCCCAGACGGAAACTACGAGCAGTACGTC. Its translation: CASSAPDGNYEQYV.

The chain uses TRBV20-1 and TRBJ1-5; D is ambiguous. Trimming stripped 3 bases from V and 6 bases from J, with 15 bases between. The CDR3 length is 14 residues. The germline V gene has CDR1 DFQATT and CDR2 SNEGSKA (reference sequence). The CDR3 DNA follows: TGCAGTGCTAGGTCCGGTCTGTGGGGTCAGCCCCAGCATTTT. Its translation: CSARSGLWGQPQHF.

This clonotype was found a few times. The chain has TRBV3-1 and TRBJ2-3; TRBD1 or TRBD2 may be the D gene (5 bases each). This CDR3 has 15 amino acids. The V gene lost 1 base and the J gene lost 1 base, with 9 bases spanning the gap. Per the germline V gene, CDR1 is LGHDT and CDR2 is YNNKEL (reference sequence). CDR3 nucleotides: TGTGCCAGCAGCCAAGTTGGGGGTCGCACAGATACGCAGTATTTT. It yields the protein CASSQVGGRTDTQYF.